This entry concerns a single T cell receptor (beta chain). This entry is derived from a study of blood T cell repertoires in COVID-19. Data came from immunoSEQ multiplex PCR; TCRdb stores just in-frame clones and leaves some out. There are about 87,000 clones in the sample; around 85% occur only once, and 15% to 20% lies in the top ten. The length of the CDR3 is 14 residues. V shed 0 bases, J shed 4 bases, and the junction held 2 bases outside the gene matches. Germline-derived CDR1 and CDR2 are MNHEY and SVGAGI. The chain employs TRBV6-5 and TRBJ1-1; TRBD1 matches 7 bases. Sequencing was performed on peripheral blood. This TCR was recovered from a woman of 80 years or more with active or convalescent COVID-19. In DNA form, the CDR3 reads TGTGCCAGCAGTTACTCGGCAGGGGGCACTGAAGCTTTCTTT. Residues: CASSYSAGGTEAFF.